The rows below give T cell receptor beta chains drawn from one sample of a study of T cells in narcolepsy. Method: immunoSEQ multiplex PCR; TCRdb's copy keeps in-frame clones and lacks some. Of about 17,000 clones in the sample, roughly 72% were seen once. Sequenced sample: CD45RA- memory CD8+ T cells from PBMCs. These receptors were obtained from a human donor with narcolepsy. CDR3s include the opening cysteine and the closing phenylalanine or tryptophan. Fields, in order: D gene, J gene, V gene, clone size, CDR3 protein, CDR3 DNA. D genes are given only for firm matches. Not every row has a clone size; where given, it reads once, few, many or a size class.

TRBD1	TRBJ1-5	TRBV19	NA	CASSMDRRHGPQHF	TGTGCCAGTAGTATGGACAGGCGACACGGGCCCCAGCATTTT
TRBD1	TRBJ1-2	TRBV7-9	NA	CASSSHGQGNNGYTF	TGTGCCAGCAGCTCCCACGGACAGGGAAACAATGGCTACACCTTC
TRBD1	TRBJ1-2	TRBV28	NA	CASSYLVGQGASGYTF	TGTGCCAGCAGCTACCTCGTGGGACAGGGGGCTTCTGGCTACACCTTC
TRBD2	TRBJ2-2	TRBV4-1	NA	CASSQVAGAYFTGELFF	TGCGCCAGCAGCCAAGTAGCGGGGGCTTACTTCACCGGGGAGCTGTTTTTT
TRBD1	TRBJ1-2	TRBV6-5	NA	CASSTGGYGYTF	TGTGCCAGCAGTACAGGGGGCTATGGCTACACCTTC
NA	TRBJ1-5	TRBV5-6	NA	CASSRDTLRSNQPQHF	TGTGCCAGCAGCCGGGACACACTCAGGAGCAATCAGCCCCAGCATTTT
TRBD2	TRBJ2-1	TRBV7-9	few	CASTQGLASHNEQFF	TGTGCCAGCACCCAGGGACTAGCCAGCCACAATGAGCAGTTCTTC
TRBD2	TRBJ2-7	TRBV7-6	NA	CASRYSGSLEQYF	TGTGCCAGTAGGTACAGCGGGAGTCTCGAGCAGTACTTC
TRBD2	TRBJ2-7	TRBV19	NA	CASSIGSGILNEQYF	TGTGCCAGTAGTATAGGAAGCGGGATTCTGAACGAGCAGTACTTC
NA	TRBJ2-7	TRBV4-1	NA	CASSQSKNRQYEQYF	TGCGCCAGCAGCCAGAGTAAGAACAGGCAATACGAGCAGTACTTC
NA	TRBJ2-7	TRBV5-6	NA	CASSGEGDPSYEQYF	TGTGCCAGCAGCGGAGAGGGGGACCCATCCTACGAGCAGTACTTC
NA	TRBJ1-6	TRBV9	NA	CASSEGGSRSSPLHF	TGTGCCAGCAGCGAGGGAGGATCCCGGAGTTCACCCCTCCACTTT
TRBD1	TRBJ1-1	TRBV4-2	NA	CASSKRDRGVDTEAFF	TGTGCCAGCAGCAAACGGGACAGGGGGGTAGACACTGAAGCTTTCTTT
NA	TRBJ2-5	TRBV15	once	CATSRDRRTVVQETQYF	TGTGCCACCAGCAGAGATAGGAGGACAGTCGTTCAAGAGACCCAGTACTTC
NA	TRBJ2-7	TRBV7-8	NA	CASSGTTWEQYF	TGTGCCAGCAGCGGGACCACCTGGGAGCAGTACTTC
NA	TRBJ1-1	TRBV6-1	NA	CASSVGLNTEAFF	TGTGCCAGCAGTGTGGGGCTGAACACTGAAGCTTTCTTT
NA	TRBJ2-1	TRBV9	once	CASNAVLSYNEQFF	TGTGCCAGCAACGCAGTTTTATCCTACAATGAGCAGTTCTTC
TRBD2	TRBJ2-3	TRBV6-4	NA	CASKTSGRLSDTQYF	TGTGCCAGCAAGACTAGCGGGAGATTGTCAGATACGCAGTATTTT
TRBD2	TRBJ2-7	TRBV7-6	NA	CASSLAGASGDPYEQYF	TGTGCCAGCAGCTTAGCGGGGGCTAGCGGGGATCCCTACGAGCAGTACTTC
NA	TRBJ1-1	TRBV2	medium-sized	CASSEFQADTEAFF	TGTGCCAGCAGCGAATTTCAGGCCGACACTGAAGCTTTCTTT
NA	TRBJ1-2	TRBV28	NA	CASSLWTCYGHTF	TGTGCCAGCAGTTTGTGGACATGCTATGGCCACACCTTC
NA	TRBJ1-1	TRBV2	few	CASGRGENTEAFF	TGTGCCAGCGGGAGGGGGGAGAACACTGAAGCTTTCTTT
NA	TRBJ2-7	TRBV5-8	NA	CASSWPPGDEQYF	TGTGCCAGCAGCTGGCCTCCGGGAGACGAGCAGTACTTC
NA	TRBJ2-7	TRBV13	NA	CASSPVAFEQYF	TGTGCCAGCAGCCCCGTAGCATTCGAGCAGTACTTC
NA	TRBJ1-2	TRBV27	NA	CASSSFGSRDNYGYTF	TGTGCCAGCAGTTCGTTTGGGAGTCGGGACAACTATGGCTACACCTTC
NA	TRBJ2-7	TRBV2	few	CASLHRTDSYEQYF	TGTGCCAGCCTACACCGGACAGACTCCTACGAGCAGTACTTC
TRBD2	TRBJ2-4	TRBV4-2	NA	CASSQTSGAGDIQYF	TGTGCCAGCAGCCAGACTAGCGGGGCGGGGGACATTCAGTACTTC
NA	TRBJ1-4	TRBV13	few	CASSRGTTELEKLFF	TGTGCCAGCAGCAGAGGGACAACGGAATTAGAAAAACTGTTTTTT
NA	TRBJ1-2	TRBV7-9	NA	CASSLALVGQRDGYTF	TGTGCCAGCAGCTTAGCGCTGGTCGGCCAAAGGGATGGCTACACCTTC
TRBD1	TRBJ1-5	TRBV7-9	NA	CASSPGQGGYQPQHF	TGTGCCAGCAGCCCAGGACAGGGTGGCTATCAGCCCCAGCATTTT
TRBD2	TRBJ2-7	TRBV6-5	NA	CASSSEREASYEQYF	TGTGCCAGCAGTTCTGAGCGGGAGGCGTCCTACGAGCAGTACTTC
TRBD2	TRBJ2-3	TRBV9	NA	CASSPKAGGETDTQYF	TGTGCCAGCAGCCCCAAGGCGGGGGGGGAAACAGATACGCAGTATTTT
NA	TRBJ1-1	TRBV5-6	NA	CASSSGWGALERAFF	TGTGCCAGCAGCTCCGGATGGGGGGCTCTCGAACGGGCTTTCTTT
NA	TRBJ1-2	TRBV7-9	large	CAIRRGLYGYTF	TGTGCCATCCGAAGGGGACTCTATGGCTACACCTTC
NA	TRBJ1-1	TRBV6-6	few	CASSYSGTVDEAFF	TGTGCCAGCAGTTACTCGGGGACGGTCGACGAAGCTTTCTTT
NA	TRBJ2-1	TRBV9	NA	CASSVGSRGPEQFF	TGTGCCAGCAGCGTAGGTTCAAGGGGTCCTGAGCAGTTCTTC
NA	TRBJ1-3	TRBV29-1	few	CSVEEGAGNTIYF	TGCAGCGTTGAAGAGGGGGCGGGAAACACCATATATTTT